A selection of T cell receptor beta chains follows, all from one sample in a study of OX40 agonist ivuxolimab in advanced cancers. Using immunoSEQ multiplex PCR, the repertoire was profiled, and TCRdb retains in-frame clones only, with some absent. The sample shows fewer than 80,000 clones, roughly 88% of them seen only once. Sequenced material: CD4+ or CD8+ T cells sorted from blood, taken in a trial of the OX40 agonist ivuxolimab. The origin of the receptors is an adult with an advanced solid tumor such as melanoma, head and neck, liver or kidney cancer. Each CDR3 is given with its conserved first and last residue. The D gene is left open where the match is weak. Size is omitted from some rows. Given values are once, few, many or a class for expanded clones.

clone size	D gene	J gene	V gene	CDR3 DNA	CDR3 protein
-	-	TRBJ2-3	TRBV5-1	TGCGCCAGCAACCTTATACAGGGTGAGAAGGGTGATACGCAGTATTTT	CASNLIQGEKGDTQYF
-	-	TRBJ1-4	TRBV6-1	TGTGCCAGCAGTGAAGAAAGGTACAGGGAGGGAAAACTGTTTTTT	CASSEERYREGKLFF
-	-	TRBJ1-1	TRBV18	TGTGCCAGCTCACCTAAGACAGGCCCTGGGACTGAAGCTTTCTTT	CASSPKTGPGTEAFF
-	-	TRBJ1-2	TRBV5-8	TGTGCCAGCAGCTTCGGCCAGGGAGGTGGCTACACCTTC	CASSFGQGGGYTF
-	TRBD1	TRBJ1-2	TRBV7-2	TGTGCCAGCAGCCCCCGACAGGGGAGTGGCTACACCTTC	CASSPRQGSGYTF
few	-	TRBJ2-3	TRBV30	TGTGCCTGGAGTCCCCTCTTGGGGCCAGATACGCAGTATTTT	CAWSPLLGPDTQYF
-	TRBD2	TRBJ2-3	TRBV27	TGTGCCAGCAGTGATTCTAGCGGGGGGAGGTTGGATACGCAGTATTTT	CASSDSSGGRLDTQYF
-	-	TRBJ2-1	TRBV6-5	TGTGCCAGCAGTTGGGAGTCTGGCTACAATGAGCAGTTCTTC	CASSWESGYNEQFF
-	TRBD2	TRBJ2-1	TRBV19	TGTGCCAGTAGTATCCCCGGGAGGGGAGGCAATGAGCAGTTCTTC	CASSIPGRGGNEQFF
-	-	TRBJ2-7	TRBV4-3	TGCGCCAGCAGCCAAGAACCCGGGGCGGGGAACGAGCAGTACTTC	CASSQEPGAGNEQYF
-	TRBD1	TRBJ1-1	TRBV5-6	TGTGCCAGCAGCATTACAGGGGACGCCTCTGAAGCTTTCTTT	CASSITGDASEAFF
-	-	TRBJ1-2	TRBV30	TGTGCCTGGAGTACCCATTCAGGAGCCTTGGGCTACACCTTC	CAWSTHSGALGYTF
once	-	TRBJ2-1	TRBV11-3	TGTGCCAGCAGCTGGGGATGGAGGGAAGGGGTAGTAGGGTACAATGAGCAGTTCTTC	CASSWGWREGVVGYNEQFF
-	-	TRBJ2-4	TRBV2	TGTGCCACTAGGGGACTGTTCGAGGGAAACATTCAGTACTTC	CATRGLFEGNIQYF
-	-	TRBJ2-5	TRBV19	TGTGCCAGTAGTGCACAGGTTCAAGAGACCCAGTACTTC	CASSAQVQETQYF
-	-	TRBJ2-3	TRBV7-7	TGTGCCAGCAGCGAAACAGTGGCTACCACAGATACGCAGTATTTT	CASSETVATTDTQYF
-	-	TRBJ1-2	TRBV4-1	TGCGCCAGCAGCCAAGGGGGGGCTAATGGCTACACCTTC	CASSQGGANGYTF
once	-	TRBJ2-1	TRBV10-3	TGTGCCATCACCGCAGGCTCCTACAATGAGCAGTTCTTC	CAITAGSYNEQFF
-	-	TRBJ2-7	TRBV4-2	TGTGCCAGCAGCTTGGACTGGGGGGCGGGTTACGAGCAGTACTTC	CASSLDWGAGYEQYF
-	-	TRBJ1-6	TRBV2	TGTGCCAGCAGTGATGGTTATTCACCCCTCCACTTT	CASSDGYSPLHF
-	-	TRBJ1-5	TRBV7-2	TGTGCCAGCAGCCAGGACAGCACAACGGGTCATCAGCCCCAGCATTTT	CASSQDSTTGHQPQHF
once	-	TRBJ2-2	TRBV27	TGTGCCAGCAATCGTCGGGGTCCGAACACCGGGGAGCTGTTTTTT	CASNRRGPNTGELFF
-	TRBD1	TRBJ2-5	TRBV6-5	TGTGCCAGCAGTTACTCGACAGGGCTGGAGACCCAGTACTTC	CASSYSTGLETQYF
-	-	TRBJ1-6	TRBV5-1	TGCGCCAGCAGTTTCGAAGGGAGTGCCGTGGCACCCCTCCACTTT	CASSFEGSAVAPLHF
-	TRBD1	TRBJ2-7	TRBV7-8	TGTGCCAGCAGCCCCCAGGGCAGGGGGAGCTACGAGCAGTACTTC	CASSPQGRGSYEQYF
-	-	TRBJ1-2	TRBV19	TGTGCCAGTAGTATCGACCGAACGATTACTAACTATGGCTACACCTTC	CASSIDRTITNYGYTF
-	-	TRBJ1-5	TRBV10-3	TGTGCCATCAGTGAGGTGGGGCAGAGCAATCAGCCCCAGCATTTT	CAISEVGQSNQPQHF
-	-	TRBJ2-3	TRBV19	TGTGCCAGTAGTATGACACAGGCCACAGATACGCAGTATTTT	CASSMTQATDTQYF